The 13 T cell receptor beta chains below were found in one sample sequenced in a study of CXCR3-negative and CXCR3-positive naive CD8 T cells. The TRB cDNA libraries were prepared by 5' RACE with UMI labels. Each CDR3 protein gets one entry in TCRdb, which reprocessed the 5' RACE reads and gives no DNA. Across 90,000 to 100,000 distinct CDR3 sequences, the top ten clones capture around 1.7% of the sample. Sequenced sample: naive CXCR3- CD8+ T cells from blood. The subset denotes: CD45RO-CCR7+CD27+CD95- naive CD8+ T cells lacking CXCR3 (TNR3-). Receptors were obtained from a human donor in good health. Some clones in this sample may be carry-over from other donors' samples.

The chain's CDR3 is CASSLASDSYNEQFF. The genes are TRBV7-6 and TRBJ2-1. The CDR3 is 15 residues long. The germline CDR1 and CDR2 sequences are SGHVS and FNYEAQ.

The chain joins TRBV5-1 to TRBJ1-1. Germline V gene sequence: CDR1 SGHRS, CDR2 YFSETQ. CDR3 size: 15 residues. The CDR3 here is CASSLGYGLNTEAFF.

The chain combines TRBV20-1 with TRBJ2-5; checking the TCRdb D call of TRBD2 is not possible without DNA. Germline V gives CDR1 DFQATT, CDR2 SNEGSKA (reference sequence). The CDR3 covers 15 residues. The CDR3 region is CSARPSGRYQETQYF.

The chain links TRBV28 to TRBJ1-5. This CDR3 has 17 amino acids. Germline CDR1 reads MDHEN; CDR2 reads SYDVKM. The CDR3 here is CASSFNLVSYGNQPQHF.

The chain uses TRBV23-1 and TRBJ2-5; TCRdb designates TRBD1, a call that cannot be tested without DNA. TRBV23-1 falls under the ORF class, with uncertain function. The CDR3 consists of 17 residues. The CDR3: CASSRPPSDNGGETQYF.

This sequence joins TRBV25-1 and TRBJ1-5; TCRdb's D gene call, TRBD1, goes unchecked for lack of DNA. Germline CDR1 MGHDK, CDR2 SYGVNS. CDR3 length equals 15 residues. The CDR3 region is CASSSGDLGNQPQHF. Variable domain in full (rest from reference TRBV25-1 and TRBJ1-5): EADIYQTPRYLVIGTGKKITLECSQTMGHDKMYWYQQDPGMELHLIHYSYGVNSTEKGDLSSESTVSRIRTEHFPLTLESARPSHTSQYLCASSSGDLGNQPQHFGDGTRLSIL.

The rearrangement links TRBV7-3 to TRBJ2-2; checking the TCRdb D call of TRBD1 is not possible without DNA. Germline V CDR1 and CDR2: SGHTA, FQGTGA. The CDR3 sequence is 14 residues long. CDR3 region: CASRAPGSTGELFF.

The genes are TRBV4-1 and TRBJ1-5; TCRdb's assignment of TRBD1 cannot be checked, as there is no DNA. Germline values: CDR1 MGHRA, CDR2 YSYEKL. This CDR3 is 15 amino acids long. This CDR3 reads CASSQVRGDNQPQHF.

This chain uses TRBV27 with TRBJ2-7; TCRdb's D call of TRBD2 is untestable without DNA. The CDR3 extends over 16 amino acids. In germline, CDR1 is MNHEY, CDR2 SMNVEV (reference sequence). CDR3 amino acids: CASSSSERADRWEQYF.

The chain couples TRBV5-1 to TRBJ2-3; as DNA is missing, the TRBD1 call by TCRdb cannot be tested. The germline V gene encodes CDR1 SGHRS and CDR2 YFSETQ. The CDR3 runs to 15 residues. The CDR3 spells CASSPPGRRGDTQYF.

The chain combines TRBV5-1 with TRBJ2-7. CDR3 size: 15 residues. Germline V gene data show CDR1 as SGHRS and CDR2 as YFSETQ. The CDR3: CASSFHGSLGYEQYF.

The CDR3 protein is CASSIWTGTYEQYF. The J gene is TRBJ2-7, the V gene TRBV14; there is no DNA to check the TCRdb D call of TRBD2. The CDR3 extends over 14 amino acids. The germline gives CDR1 SGHDN, CDR2 FVKESK.

The V and J genes are TRBV7-9 and TRBJ2-7; TCRdb reports TRBD2, a call that lacks DNA to check it against. Germline loops: CDR1 SEHNR, CDR2 FQNEAQ (reference sequence). The CDR3 runs 13 residues. The CDR3 sequence is CASSPSGGEEQYF.